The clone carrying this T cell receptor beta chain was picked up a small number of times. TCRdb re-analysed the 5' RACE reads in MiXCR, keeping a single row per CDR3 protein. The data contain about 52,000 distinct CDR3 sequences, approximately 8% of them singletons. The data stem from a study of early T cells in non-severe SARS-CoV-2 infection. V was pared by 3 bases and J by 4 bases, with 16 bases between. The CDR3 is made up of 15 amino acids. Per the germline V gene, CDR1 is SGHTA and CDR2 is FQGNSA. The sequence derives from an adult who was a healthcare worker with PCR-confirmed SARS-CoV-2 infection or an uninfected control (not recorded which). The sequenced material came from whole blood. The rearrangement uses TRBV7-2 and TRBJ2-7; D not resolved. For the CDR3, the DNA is TGTGCCAGCAGCTTTATTACTCTGACTCGGTACGAGCAGTACTTC. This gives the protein CASSFITLTRYEQYF. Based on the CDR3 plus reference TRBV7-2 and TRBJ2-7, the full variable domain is GAGVSQSPSNKVTEKGKDVELRCDPISGHTALYWYRQSLGQGLEFLIYFQGNSAPDKSGLPSDRFSAERTGGSVSTLTIQRTQQEDSAVYLCASSFITLTRYEQYFGPGTRLTVT.